This T cell receptor beta chain was identified in a study of T cell responses to AZD1222 COVID-19 vaccine. General study points: The peak T cell response came first, and repertoires were sampled only after it.

Only in-frame clones appear in the TCRdb table, and some are missing; sequencing was by immunoSEQ multiplex PCR. The table shows roughly 140,000 clones, with roughly 93% occurring only once. Regarding this clone: Its specificity is unknown.

Germline-derived CDR1 and CDR2 are MNHEY and SVGEGT. The CDR3 is made up of 17 amino acids. Trimming removed 2 bases from V and 4 bases from J; junction bases left unmatched: 13. Sequences were derived from peripheral blood, sampled 28 days after the second AZD1222 dose. The sequence was obtained from an adult who received the AZD1222 COVID-19 vaccine. The V gene is TRBV6-2 or TRBV6-3, the J gene TRBJ1-2; 7 bases line up with TRBD1. CDR3 nucleotides: TGTGCCAGCAGTTACCAGCCGGGACAGCCGGCGGGCTATGGCTACACCTTC. It specifies CASSYQPGQPAGYGYTF.